This passage covers 21 T cell receptor beta chains from one sample sequenced in a study of blood T cell repertoires in COVID-19 (TCRdb year 2020). The protocol used for the library was the immunoSEQ multiplex PCR assay. The clones in this table, taken by TCRdb from immuneACCESS, are in-frame only. Not every clone is retained; where verified, under half of the shortfall comes from an unresolved V gene, and the cause of the rest is unknown. A total of approximately 220,000 clones appear in this sample, 90% of them only once. About 16% of the sample is in the top ten clones. Sequencing was performed on PBMCs or T cells enriched from blood (not recorded which). These receptor sequences come from a man aged 30 to 39 who had been exposed to COVID-19.

The genes are TRBV7-2 and TRBJ2-1, with 8 bases matching TRBD2. CDR1 is SGHTA and CDR2 is FQGNSA in the germline V gene. The CDR3 totals 16 residues. V trimming: 1 base; J trimming: 1 base; junction bases outside the gene matches: 3. This chain's CDR3 is CASSLGIAGSYNEQFF. DNA of the CDR3: TGTGCCAGCAGCTTAGGGATAGCGGGGTCCTACAATGAGCAGTTCTTC. The full variable domain, completed using reference TRBV7-2 and TRBJ2-1, is GAGVSQSPSNKVTEKGKDVELRCDPISGHTALYWYRQSLGQGLEFLIYFQGNSAPDKSGLPSDRFSAERTGGSVSTLTIQRTQQEDSAVYLCASSLGIAGSYNEQFFGPGTRLTVL.

This clone showed up just once. The genes are TRBV27 and TRBJ1-1, with D perhaps matching TRBD1 (5 bases). The CDR3 spans 17 residues. Deletions cut 1 base from V and 1 base from J, with 16 bases between. Germline loops: CDR1 MNHEY, CDR2 SMNVEV (reference sequence). The CDR3, as DNA: TGTGCCAGCAGTTTATGGGGGACGGGAGGTCGGAACACTGAAGCTTTCTTT. It is translated as CASSLWGTGGRNTEAFF.

The chain recombines TRBV5-4 with TRBJ2-5; the D gene is possibly TRBD1 (6 bases). The CDR3 runs to 14 residues. Germline assignment: CDR1 SGHNT and CDR2 YYREEE (reference sequence). Trimming removed 4 bases from V and 5 bases from J, with 15 bases in between. The CDR3 DNA reads as TGTGCCAGCAGCGGTGGACAGATTCTGGAGACCCAGTACTTC. It encodes CASSGGQILETQYF.

V usage is TRBV4-1 and J usage is TRBJ1-2; 8 bases are shared with TRBD1. With V trimmed by 2 bases and J by 2 bases, 4 bases remained unmatched. Per the germline V gene, CDR1 is MGHRA and CDR2 is YSYEKL. This CDR3 is 15 amino acids long. The CDR3: CASSQPRTGNYGYTF. CDR3 bases: TGCGCCAGCAGCCAACCCAGGACAGGGAACTATGGCTACACCTTC.

The chain links TRBV7-6 to TRBJ2-3; 11 nucleotides line up with TRBD2. With 2 bases clipped from V and 4 bases from J, the junction kept 11 bases outside the gene matches. Germline-derived CDR1 and CDR2 are SGHVS and FNYEAQ. This CDR3 is 18 amino acids long. DNA of the CDR3: TGTGCCAGCAGCTTAAAAGGGGGCCTAGCGGGGGGAGCAGATACGCAGTATTTT. This encodes CASSLKGGLAGGADTQYF.

The chain couples TRBV12-3 or TRBV12-4 to TRBJ1-2; perhaps TRBD1 as D (5 bases). Trimming removed 3 bases at V and 3 bases at J, with 8 bases between. This CDR3 spans 13 amino acids. The DNA for the CDR3 is TGTGCCAGCAGTTTCCAGGGCTACTATGGCTACACCTTC. Residues: CASSFQGYYGYTF.

The V call is TRBV4-1, the J call TRBJ1-3; D is ambiguous. Germline V CDR1 and CDR2: MGHRA, YSYEKL. The CDR3 consists of 18 residues. Trimming took 0 bases from V and 0 from J, leaving 15 bases between them. Written as DNA, the CDR3 is TGCGCCAGCAGCCAAGATCTTTCCGAGCCCCCCTCTGGAAACACCATATATTTT. It translates to CASSQDLSEPPSGNTIYF.

This clone was picked up one time. This chain connects TRBV19 to TRBJ1-1; D ambiguous. The CDR3 consists of 15 residues. Trimming cost V 1 base and J 1 base, with 10 bases left between them. The germline V gene encodes CDR1 LNHDA and CDR2 SQIVND (reference sequence). CDR3 residues: CASSIAGRRNTEAFF. The DNA of the CDR3 is TGTGCCAGTAGTATAGCTGGGCGCCGGAACACTGAAGCTTTCTTT.

The chain couples TRBV21-1 to TRBJ2-7; the D call of TRBD2 is as the table states it, not checked on the DNA. TRBV21-1 is labeled a pseudogene. The CDR3 sequence is 18 residues long. The CDR3 DNA sequence: TGTGCCAGCAACCCGCCCTTAAACCAGCGGGGGGGCGCAGGCGAGCAGTACTTC. It is translated as CASNPPLNQRGGAGEQYF.

The chain combines TRBV4-2 with TRBJ1-2, with D maybe TRBD1 (5 bases). Germline CDR1 and CDR2: LGHNA and YNFKEQ. Trimming pared 0 bases from V and 3 bases from J, leaving 14 bases between. The CDR3 consists of 16 residues. The CDR3 loop is CASSQEEGLWDYGYTF. CDR3 DNA: TGTGCCAGCAGCCAAGAGGAGGGGCTATGGGACTATGGCTACACCTTC.

The rearrangement uses TRBV3-1 (or the pseudogene TRBV3-2) and TRBJ1-1, with 7 bases lining up with TRBD1. The V gene end was trimmed by 4 bases and the J gene end by 2 bases; junction bases not matched to a gene: 13. CDR3 length equals 17 residues. From germline, CDR1 is LGHDT and CDR2 YNNKEL (reference sequence). The CDR3 DNA reads TGTGCCAGCAGCCCCAGAGCAGGGGGGATGGTAAACACTGAAGCTTTCTTT. Protein sequence: CASSPRAGGMVNTEAFF.

The rearrangement links TRBV6-5 to TRBJ2-1, with a tentative D call TRBD1 (5 bases). The CDR3 totals 16 residues. Germline V CDR1 and CDR2: MNHEY, SVGAGI. Trimming stripped 2 bases from V and 5 bases from J, with 16 bases between. Here the CDR3 reads CASSYGAAYRNNEQFF. The CDR3 bases are TGTGCCAGCAGTTACGGGGCGGCCTATAGGAACAATGAGCAGTTCTTC.

The chain carries TRBV9 and TRBJ1-2; D may be TRBD1 (5 bases). Trimming cost V 0 bases and J 4 bases, with 19 bases left between them. The germline CDR1 and CDR2 sequences are SGDLS and YYNGEE. The CDR3 runs to 17 residues. The CDR3 DNA reads TGTGCCAGCAGCGTAGGCCTTTCGGGGGGAGTAACCTATGGCTACACCTTC. Translation gives CASSVGLSGGVTYGYTF.

This clone is a singleton in its sample. This chain joins TRBV12-3 or TRBV12-4 and TRBJ1-4; D not resolved. The V and J ends lost 7 bases and 10 bases respectively, with 13 bases between them. The CDR3 contains 12 residues. The CDR3 loop reads CASTSSHGKLFF. The CDR3 DNA sequence: TGTGCCAGCACTTCCTCTCACGGAAAACTGTTTTTT.

This chain uses TRBV5-1 with TRBJ2-3, with TRBD2 matching 8 bases. J lost 2 bases, V lost 7 bases, and 6 bases had no gene match. The CDR3 is 14 amino acids. Germline loops: CDR1 SGHRS, CDR2 YFSETQ. CDR3 sequence: CASSPGLATDTQYF. The CDR3 coding sequence is TGCGCCAGCTCACCCGGACTAGCCACAGATACGCAGTATTTT. Drawing the rest from reference TRBV5-1 and TRBJ2-3, the complete variable domain is KAGVTQTPRYLIKTRGQQVTLSCSPISGHRSVSWYQQTPGQGLQFLFEYFSETQRNKGNFPGRFSGRQFSNSRSEMNVSTLELGDSALYLCASSPGLATDTQYFGPGTRLTVL.

This rearrangement joins TRBV11-2 to TRBJ1-1, with D uncertain. Germline V gene sequence: CDR1 SGHAT, CDR2 FQNNGV. Trimming removed 6 bases from V and 6 bases from J, with 11 bases in between. The CDR3 contains 12 residues. As DNA, the CDR3 is TGTGCCAGCAGATTTCCAAGAGCTGAAGCTTTCTTT. Amino acid sequence: CASRFPRAEAFF.

The rearrangement links TRBV29-1 to TRBJ1-3; no reliable D call. Germline V gene lookup returns CDR1 SQVTM and CDR2 ANQGSEA. Between the trimmed V and J ends, which lost 3 bases and 3 bases, there was a span of 3 bases. The CDR3 covers 11 residues. The CDR3 is CSVDYGNTIYF. As DNA, the CDR3 is TGCAGCGTTGATTATGGAAACACCATATATTTT. The full variable domain, rest sourced from reference TRBV29-1 and TRBJ1-3, is SAVISQKPSRDICQRGTSLTIQCQVDSQVTMMFWYRQQPGQSLTLIATANQGSEATYESGFVIDKFPISRPNLTFSTLTVSNMSPEDSSIYLCSVDYGNTIYFGEGSWLTVV.

The chain links TRBV5-1 to TRBJ2-1; D is possibly TRBD2 (6 bases). The germline CDR1 and CDR2 sequences are SGHRS and YFSETQ. The CDR3 sequence is 16 residues long. V lost 0 bases and J lost 7, with 17 bases in between. DNA for the CDR3: TGCGCCAGCAGCTTGGGCGGGGCCCCAGGGAAAAATGAGCAGTTCTTC. This codes for CASSLGGAPGKNEQFF.

The V gene is TRBV12-3 or TRBV12-4, the J gene TRBJ1-5, with D unresolved. The V and J ends lost 3 bases and 7 bases respectively, with 7 bases between them. The CDR3 spans 12 residues. The DNA of the CDR3 is TGTGCCAGCAGTTTCTCCGGGCAGCCCCAGCATTTT. This encodes CASSFSGQPQHF.

V is TRBV4-3 and J is TRBJ1-1; D is possibly TRBD1 (6 bases). This CDR3 region has 16 residues. The V end was cut by 0 bases, the J end by 3 bases, with 14 bases between. CDR1 LGHNA and CDR2 YSLEER come from the germline V gene. The CDR3 sequence: CASSQDPAGADTEAFF. In DNA, the CDR3 is TGCGCCAGCAGCCAAGATCCGGCAGGGGCGGACACTGAAGCTTTCTTT.

The chain's CDR3 is CASSIGDTQYF. As DNA, the CDR3 is TGTGCCAGCAGCATCGGAGATACGCAGTATTTT. This rearrangement joins TRBV7-2 to TRBJ2-3; no definite D call. Germline CDR1 is SGHTA and CDR2 is FQGNSA. The CDR3 runs to 11 residues. V lost 5 bases to trimming and J lost 5 bases, with 5 bases between them.